Included here is one TCR beta chain sequence, with context. The data are from a study of shared clonotypes between healthy human individuals. Data came from immunoSEQ multiplex PCR; TCRdb stores just in-frame clones and leaves some out. In the table there are about 490,000 clones, around three quarters of which are singletons. This TCR was recovered from a middle-aged woman in good health. Some clones in this sample may be carry-over from other donors' samples. Material: PBMCs.

The CDR3 loop reads CAWRFRDTYSNQPQHF. CDR3 nucleotides: TGTGCCTGGAGGTTCCGGGACACCTATAGCAATCAGCCCCAGCATTTT. The chain is built from TRBV30 and TRBJ1-5, with D tentatively TRBD1 (6 bases). This CDR3 comprises 16 residues. Germline V gives CDR1 GTSNPN, CDR2 SVGIG (reference sequence). The V end was cut by 3 bases, the J end by 0 bases, with 15 bases between. Supplemented by reference TRBV30 and TRBJ1-5, the full variable domain reads SQTIHQWPATLVQPVGSPLSLECTVEGTSNPNLYWYRQAAGRGLQLLFYSVGIGQISSEVPQNLSASRPQDRQFILSSKKLLLSDSGFYLCAWRFRDTYSNQPQHFGDGTRLSIL.